Given below is one TCR beta chain in context. Its antigen is unidentified. The entry originates in a study of cytomegalovirus exposure and HLA in healthy donors. With 1 base clipped from V and 4 bases from J, the junction kept 4 bases outside the gene matches. This CDR3 has 16 amino acids. Germline CDR1 is SEHNR and CDR2 is FQNEAQ (reference sequence). Researchers ran the PCR with 60 Vbeta and 13 Jbeta primers. Assay used: immunoSEQ multiplex PCR; TCRdb lists only in-frame clones, some missing. The profile shows some 130,000 clones, approximately 70% of them singletons. Study results and limitations: Later, an analysis found that common viral pathogens appeared to be linked with several of the most significant clusters.

The rearrangement uses TRBV7-9 and TRBJ2-2; 9 bases agree with TRBD1. Specimen: PBMCs. This TCR was sampled from a human donor in good health. In DNA form, the CDR3 reads TGTGCCAGCAGCTTAGGACAGGGGGGTTTCACCGGGGAGCTGTTTTTT. As protein: CASSLGQGGFTGELFF.